One and the same sample provided the 7 T cell receptor beta chains below, sequenced in a study of CD4 T cells in relation to SARS-CoV-2 and coronaviruses. The protocol was immunoSEQ multiplex PCR, while the TCRdb copy is restricted to in-frame clones and leaves out a portion. The repertoire holds approximately 70,000 clones, approximately 95% seen once, with approximately 0.21% in the top ten. CD4+ T cells from unexposed donors were obtained before the COVID-19 pandemic (2011-2018). Sequenced material: naive CD4+ T cells from PBMCs. As for subset: naive CD4+ T cells isolated by negative enrichment. These receptor sequences come from a human donor in good health.

The rearrangement uses TRBV28 and TRBJ1-2; TRBD1 matches 7 bases. Germline CDR1 and CDR2: MDHEN and SYDVKM. Trimming took 6 bases from V and 2 from J; bases not matched to a gene: 6. CDR3 size: 14 residues. Written as DNA, the CDR3 is TGTGCCAGCAGAACAGGGGCGGTGAACTATGGCTACACCTTC. It codes for CASRTGAVNYGYTF.

The chain has TRBV28 and TRBJ2-7; 9 bases map to TRBD2. The CDR3 consists of 13 residues. CDR1 and CDR2 (germline): MDHEN, SYDVKM. The V and J ends lost 8 bases and 7 bases, in that order; junction bases with no gene match: 9. CDR3 in DNA: TGTGCCAGCGTGAGTAGCGGGAGTAGGGAGCAGTACTTC. This sequence encodes CASVSSGSREQYF.

V usage is TRBV28 and J usage is TRBJ1-5; the D is unclear. With 10 bases removed from V and 5 bases from J, the gap between germline ends came to 15 bases. CDR1 MDHEN and CDR2 SYDVKM come from the germline V gene. This CDR3 contains 13 residues. CDR3 sequence: CATTGTRYQPQHF. The DNA of the CDR3 is TGTGCCACGACCGGAACCAGATATCAGCCCCAGCATTTT.

The chain uses TRBV9 and TRBJ2-5; no clear D gene. This CDR3 is 14 amino acids long. Germline CDR1 is SGDLS and CDR2 is YYNGEE. V lost 7 bases to trimming and J lost 2 bases, with 15 bases between them. For the CDR3, the DNA is TGTGCCAGCCAAATTTCCCCCGGTCAAGAGACCCAGTACTTC. Its translation is CASQISPGQETQYF.

The V call is TRBV5-4, the J call TRBJ2-7; D gene unclear. V shed 4 bases and J shed 0 bases, with 8 bases lying between them. Germline CDR1 and CDR2: SGHNT and YYREEE (reference sequence). The CDR3 sequence is 13 residues long. CDR3 coding DNA: TGTGCCAGCAGCCCCCGGAGCTCCTACGAGCAGTACTTC. This codes for CASSPRSSYEQYF.

This clone was detected a few times. The V and J genes are TRBV7-3 and TRBJ1-1, with D unresolved. Trimming left V 3 bases short and J 5 bases short, with 10 bases between. Germline V lookup: CDR1 SGHTA, CDR2 FQGTGA. CDR3 size: 13 residues. CDR3 sequence (DNA): TGTGCCAGCAGCTTCGCAAGATCAACTGAAGCTTTCTTT. It encodes CASSFARSTEAFF.

This clone has only one observation. J is TRBJ1-1 and V is TRBV12-3 or TRBV12-4, with D hard to call. The V gene lost 2 bases and the J gene lost 6 bases, with 10 bases spanning the gap. The CDR3 has 13 residues. The DNA of the CDR3 is TGTGCCAGCAGTTTACGAGCAGCAGCTGAAGCTTTCTTT. As protein: CASSLRAAAEAFF.